This T cell receptor beta chain was sequenced during a study of human T cells and chemical hapten exposure. Turning to the study itself: Subjects had 2% DPC placed on about 2 cm by about 2 cm of upper inner arm skin for sensitization. Findings and caveats of the study: Sensitization with DPC brought no change to TCRs above 1 in 1000 in frequency.

Time point: patch test 1, 2 weeks after DPC sensitization. The treatment here: therapeutic diphenylcyclopropenone sensitization with weekly scalp DPC. Many counts were recorded for this clonotype. Its antigen is currently unknown. From the RACE reads, TCRdb called clonotypes with MiXCR, one entry per CDR3 protein. Here the sample spans some 49,000 distinct CDR3 sequences, 8% to 9.5% being singletons. Source: whole blood, taken in connection with sensitization to the hapten diphenylcyclopropenone (DPC). This sequence was found in a woman aged 45-65 years with alopecia areata. Some clones in this sample may be carry-over from other donors' samples.

The CDR3 DNA is TGCGCCAGCAGCTCCAGCGGGAGCAGGGAAGAGACCCAGTACTTC. The encoded protein is CASSSSGSREETQYF. The chain uses TRBV5-1 and TRBJ2-5; TRBD2 matches at 8 bases. There are 15 residues in the CDR3. V dropped 3 bases and J dropped 3; count of bases not matched to a gene: 7. Germline CDR1 is SGHRS and CDR2 is YFSETQ.